These 13 T cell receptor beta chains came from one sample sequenced in a study of vaccination and CD4 T cells after COVID-19. The treatment: roughly 11-day PBMC culture with coronavirus spike peptide pools or control peptides (ViraFEST assay). At the Johns Hopkins FTIC core, DNA taken from cultured CD4+ T cells was sequenced by way of the Oncomine TCR Beta short-read assay. TCRdb re-called the PCR reads through MiXCR, storing one row per CDR3 protein. This table holds 20,000 to 25,000 distinct CDR3 sequences, roughly 52% found once. Their cognate antigens are unknown. Material for sequencing was CD4+ T cells from blood, cultured in vitro. The receptors shown here come from a human donor who had recovered from COVID-19.

This clonotype was picked up a small number of times. The chain recombines TRBV24-1 with TRBJ2-3, with TRBD2 matching 7 bases. Germline assignment: CDR1 KGHDR and CDR2 SFDVKD. The CDR3 runs 13 residues. With V trimmed by 5 bases and J by 4 bases, 2 bases remained unmatched. CDR3 sequence: CATSGTSSDTQYF. CDR3 nucleotide sequence: TGTGCCACCAGTGGGACTAGTTCAGATACGCAGTATTTT.

The V and J genes are TRBV7-9 and TRBJ2-2; D might be TRBD1 or TRBD2, each matching 6 bases. V was trimmed by 8 bases and J by 3 bases, leaving 19 bases between them. The CDR3 totals 16 residues. Germline assignment: CDR1 SEHNR and CDR2 FQNEAQ (reference sequence). The CDR3 region is CASGFNPGADTGELFF. The CDR3 DNA is TGTGCCAGCGGATTTAACCCGGGGGCTGACACCGGGGAGCTGTTTTTT.

The rearrangement links TRBV7-2 to TRBJ1-1; maybe TRBD1 (5 bases). Germline V lookup: CDR1 SGHTA, CDR2 FQGNSA. Trimming cost V 5 bases and J 5 bases, with 15 bases left between them. The CDR3 extends over 14 amino acids. CDR3 in amino acids: CASSMGTLGTEAFF. CDR3 coding DNA: TGTGCCAGCAGCATGGGGACCTTAGGAACTGAAGCTTTCTTT. Full variable domain (outside the CDR3, taken from reference TRBV7-2 and TRBJ1-1): GAGVSQSPSNKVTEKGKDVELRCDPISGHTALYWYRQSLGQGLEFLIYFQGNSAPDKSGLPSDRFSAERTGGSVSTLTIQRTQQEDSAVYLCASSMGTLGTEAFFGQGTRLTVV.

This chain joins TRBV20-1 and TRBJ2-5, with no clear D. This CDR3 spans 14 amino acids. Germline values: CDR1 DFQATT, CDR2 SNEGSKA (reference sequence). V lost 6 bases and J lost 0, with 14 bases in between. CDR3 DNA: TGCAGTGCACCTGCGGAGCCCGACCAAGAGACCCAGTACTTC. Amino acids: CSAPAEPDQETQYF.

The V and J genes are TRBV29-1 and TRBJ1-2; possible D gene TRBD1, 6 bases. This CDR3 region has 12 residues. Germline V CDR1 and CDR2: SQVTM, ANQGSEA. The V end lost 7 bases, the J end lost 2 bases, and 11 bases lay between the germline ends. The CDR3 DNA reads TGCAGCGCCCGGACAGCGAACTATGGCTACACCTTC. Protein product: CSARTANYGYTF.

This clonotype was found a few times. The chain is built from TRBV20-1 and TRBJ1-3; 9 positions match TRBD1. Per the germline V gene, CDR1 is DFQATT and CDR2 is SNEGSKA (reference sequence). V gave up 2 bases and J gave up 0 bases; unmatched junction bases: 8. The CDR3 has 17 residues. CDR3 sequence: CSARNTGGTGSGNTIYF. The CDR3 DNA is TGCAGTGCTAGAAACACAGGGGGCACCGGCTCTGGAAACACCATATATTTT.

The CDR3 DNA reads TGCGCCAGCAGAACTTCGGGCGGGGGAGCTAACTATGGCTACACCTTC. Translated: CASRTSGGGANYGYTF. This chain links TRBV10-2 with TRBJ1-2; the D gene is possibly TRBD1 (5 bases). Deletions cut 6 bases from V and 0 bases from J, with 17 bases between. This CDR3 is built from 16 residues. Germline V CDR1 and CDR2: WSHSY, SAAADI.

A note on this clonotype: At one boundary the junction diverges from the germline segment, which might be a read error. This chain uses TRBV20-1 with TRBJ2-1; TRBD2 matches at 12 bases. The CDR3 has 17 amino acids. Germline loops: CDR1 DFQATT, CDR2 SNEGSKA (reference sequence). The CDR3 nucleotides read TGCAGTGCTGGAGACTTCGGGACTAGCGGGTCGTACAATGAGCAGTTCTTC. Its translation is CSAGDFGTSGSYNEQFF.

For the CDR3, the DNA is TGTGCCATCAAGCGGGAGCGGGAGGGCGATGTGACCCAGTACTTC. It yields the protein CAIKREREGDVTQYF. The V and J genes are TRBV10-3 and TRBJ2-5; the match to TRBD2 covers 10 bases. Germline loops: CDR1 ENHRY, CDR2 SYGVKD. CDR3 length equals 15 residues. V lost 7 bases and J lost 7; bases outside the gene matches: 12.

This rearrangement joins TRBV25-1 to TRBJ2-1, with D perhaps TRBD1 or TRBD2 (7 bases each). This CDR3 comprises 14 residues. Germline values: CDR1 MGHDK, CDR2 SYGVNS. V was shortened by 3 bases and J by 4 bases, with 10 bases between the two germline ends. The CDR3 coding sequence is TGTGCCAGCAGTGACAGGGGGGGTTACAATGAGCAGTTCTTC. Translated: CASSDRGGYNEQFF.

The chain carries TRBV7-2 and TRBJ2-3; 7 bases match TRBD2. Looked up from germline, CDR1 is SGHTA and CDR2 is FQGNSA. This CDR3 contains 16 residues. J lost 4 bases, V lost 1 base, and 8 bases had no gene match. The chain's CDR3 is CASSLVGGGRPDTQYF. The DNA for the CDR3 is TGTGCCAGCAGCTTAGTTGGGGGAGGGCGCCCAGATACGCAGTATTTT.

This clonotype turned up a few times. The rearrangement joins TRBV30 to TRBJ1-5; D might be TRBD1 (5 bases). The CDR3 totals 14 residues. Per the germline V gene, CDR1 is GTSNPN and CDR2 is SVGIG (reference sequence). Trimming cost V 4 bases and J 0 bases, with 10 bases left between them. The CDR3 loop reads CAWNRDGSNQPQHF. CDR3 in DNA: TGTGCCTGGAATCGGGACGGTAGCAATCAGCCCCAGCATTTT.

The chain links TRBV12-3 or TRBV12-4 to TRBJ2-2; D gene unclear. The CDR3 runs 13 residues. V dropped 1 base and J dropped 8 bases, with 8 bases sitting between them. This chain's CDR3 is CASSLGQEGELFF. The CDR3 DNA sequence: TGTGCCAGCAGTTTAGGGCAGGAGGGGGAGCTGTTTTTT.